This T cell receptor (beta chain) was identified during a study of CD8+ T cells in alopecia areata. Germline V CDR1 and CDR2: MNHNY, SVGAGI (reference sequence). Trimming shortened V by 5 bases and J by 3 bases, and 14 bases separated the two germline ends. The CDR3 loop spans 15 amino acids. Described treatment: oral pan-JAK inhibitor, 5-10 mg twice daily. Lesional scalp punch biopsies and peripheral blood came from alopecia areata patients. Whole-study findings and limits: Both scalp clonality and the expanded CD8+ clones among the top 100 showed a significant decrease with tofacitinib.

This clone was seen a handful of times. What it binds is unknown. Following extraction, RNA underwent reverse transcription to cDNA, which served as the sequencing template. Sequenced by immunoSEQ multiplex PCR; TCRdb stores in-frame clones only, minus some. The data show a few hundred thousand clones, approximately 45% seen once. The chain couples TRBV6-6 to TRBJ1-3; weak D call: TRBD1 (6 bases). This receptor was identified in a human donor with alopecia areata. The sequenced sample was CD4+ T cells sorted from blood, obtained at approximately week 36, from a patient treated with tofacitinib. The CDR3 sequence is CASSRKLGGGNTIYF. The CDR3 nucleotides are TGTGCCAGCAGTCGCAAGCTAGGGGGTGGAAACACCATATATTTT.